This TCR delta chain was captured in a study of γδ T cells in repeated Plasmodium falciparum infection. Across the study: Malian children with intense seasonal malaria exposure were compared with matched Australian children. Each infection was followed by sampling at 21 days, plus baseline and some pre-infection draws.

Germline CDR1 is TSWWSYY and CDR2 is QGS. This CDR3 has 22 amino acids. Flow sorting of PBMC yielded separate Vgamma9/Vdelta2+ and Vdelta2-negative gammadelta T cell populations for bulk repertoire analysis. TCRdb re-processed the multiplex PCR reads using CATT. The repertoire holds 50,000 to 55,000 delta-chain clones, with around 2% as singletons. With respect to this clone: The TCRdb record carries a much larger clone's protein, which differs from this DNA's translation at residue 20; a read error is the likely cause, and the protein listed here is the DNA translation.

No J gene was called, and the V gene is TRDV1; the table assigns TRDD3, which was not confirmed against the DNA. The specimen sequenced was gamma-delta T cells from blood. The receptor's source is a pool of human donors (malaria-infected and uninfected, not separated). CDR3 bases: TGTGCTCTTGGGCGAACGTGGGGGATACGCGTTTCGAGCTCCTGGGACACCCGACAGATATTTTTC. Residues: CALGRTWGIRVSSSWDTRQIFF.